This T cell receptor beta chain was identified during a study of blood T cells in healthy people across ages. Notes on the study in general: In older individuals, TCR beta diversity per million T cells was lower, falling roughly linearly with age.

For this clonotype: The antigen is unknown.

A second PCR, run for about 7 to 11 cycles, used a sample-barcoded 5' primer plus a J-beta primer mix. Sequencing of every sample gave 2.5 million or more CDR3-containing paired-end reads. Using its own MiXCR run on the 5' RACE reads, TCRdb lists one record per CDR3 protein. The sample includes about 750,000 distinct CDR3 sequences, approximately 55% of them seen just once. The TCR originated in a man at least 80 years old in good health. Source material: blood.

CDR3 sequence (DNA): TGCAGCGTTGAAGATAAGGGGAGAGACGCGTATTTT. Its protein product is CSVEDKGRDAYF. This chain links TRBV29-1 with TRBJ2-3; D may match TRBD1 or TRBD2 (5 bases each). V gave up 0 bases and J gave up 14 bases, with 15 bases separating them. Per the germline V gene, CDR1 is SQVTM and CDR2 is ANQGSEA. This CDR3 has 12 amino acids.